This TCR beta chain was captured in a study of cytotoxic CD8 clonotypes in ibrutinib-treated CLL. Turning to the study itself: Among the samples, the mean was about 250,000 productive templates and fewer than 95,000 productive rearrangements. Study-level points and caveats: At progression, clonality fell back toward baseline after rising at ibrutinib response.

This clone was detected many times. Its target is not known. Generated by immunoSEQ multiplex PCR, the TCRdb table keeps only in-frame clones and is missing some. The sample has approximately 100,000 clones, more than 55% seen once. Trimming cost V 5 bases and J 12 bases, with 13 bases left between them. This CDR3 contains 11 residues. CDR1 is MNHEY and CDR2 is SMNVEV in the germline V gene (reference sequence). The source material was PBMCs, sampled after 24 months of ibrutinib treatment. The receptor comes from a human donor with chronic lymphocytic leukemia. The genes are TRBV27 and TRBJ2-5; D gene unclear. CDR3 residues: CASSLPGPEYF. CDR3 nucleotides: TGTGCCAGCAGTCTACCCGGGCCGGAGTACTTC.